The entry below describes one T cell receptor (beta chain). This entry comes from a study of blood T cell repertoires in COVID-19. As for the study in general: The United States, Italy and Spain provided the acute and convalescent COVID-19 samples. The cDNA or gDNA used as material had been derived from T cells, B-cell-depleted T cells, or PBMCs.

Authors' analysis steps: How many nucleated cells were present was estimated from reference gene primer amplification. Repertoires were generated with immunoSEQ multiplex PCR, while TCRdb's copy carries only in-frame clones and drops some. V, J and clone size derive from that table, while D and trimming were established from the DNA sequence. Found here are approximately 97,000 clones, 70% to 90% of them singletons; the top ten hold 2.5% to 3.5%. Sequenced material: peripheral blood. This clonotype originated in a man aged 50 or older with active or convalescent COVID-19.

CDR3 residues: CASSHGQSNSNQPQHF. As DNA, the CDR3 is TGTGCCAGCAGCCACGGACAATCGAATAGCAATCAGCCCCAGCATTTT. This chain connects TRBV21-1 to TRBJ1-5; TRBD1 was called by the table and not checked on the DNA. TRBV21-1 constitutes a pseudogene. CDR3 length equals 16 residues.